This TCR beta chain stems from a study of Graves' ophthalmopathy and Graves' hyperthyroidism (dated by TCRdb to the late 2010s). Turning to the overall study: Peripheral blood was collected at initial diagnosis, prior to any treatment. For training and testing, the 100 patients in the discovery cohort were randomly divided in a 7:3 ratio. In roughly 6 hyperthyroidism patients, T-cell repertoires of thyroid tissue and blood were compared. An independent validation cohort comprised under 20 hyperthyroidism patients and 15 to 17 patients who later progressed from hyperthyroidism to ophthalmopathy. The study used TCR beta repertoire signatures to distinguish Graves' ophthalmopathy from Graves' hyperthyroidism and to predict progression to ophthalmopathy. Following sample collection, hyperthyroidism patients were given methimazole at a starting dose of 30 mg daily, and ophthalmopathy patients were given high-dose intravenous methylprednisolone. In total, 135 blood samples were TCR-sequenced: some 43 ophthalmopathy, approximately 75 hyperthyroidism and roughly 17 hyperthyroidism-to-ophthalmopathy patients. To explore V-J signatures distinguishing ophthalmopathy from hyperthyroidism, a discovery set of around 97 patients (more than 40 ophthalmopathy, 55 to 60 stable hyperthyroidism) was enrolled.

With respect to this clonotype: What this receptor recognizes is not known. The sample holds no much larger clone one base away, and base qualities are not on file.

For CDR1 and CDR2, the germline V gene lists SQVTM and ANQGSEA. The CDR3 runs 11 amino acids, cysteine and phenylalanine included. Kept here is only the CDR3 DNA, which spans 33 bases and is read in frame from base 1. The trim is 5 bases for V and 7 bases for J, with a gap of 12 bases between the germline ends. Paper-wide results and their limitations: Most expanded thyroid clonotypes with a frequency above 0.001 also appeared in blood, which suggests that blood repertoires may reflect the immune response in the thyroid. Ophthalmopathy was separated from stable hyperthyroidism by the 13-signature model with 85% to 90% sensitivity and 81% to 83% specificity in cross-validation and with 80%/75% in the test set. Sample size was not statistically predetermined, and group allocation was not concealed from the investigators. In validation, the model predicted ophthalmopathy progression with 70.59% sensitivity and approximately 75% specificity; 12 predicted patients were CT-confirmed with GO in a median of approximately six months.

For repertoire sequencing, TCR beta CDR3 regions were amplified from RNA transcripts. HTBI primers and the Qiagen OneStep RT-PCR kit were used in a first-round RT-PCR, which was followed by a second-round multiplex PCR, size selection and purification. Libraries were sequenced on an Illumina HiSeq2000 using paired-end 100 bp reads. The authors' analysis ran thus. SOAPnuke was used to process the reads, removing any read that contained adapters or uncalled bases, had a mean Phred below 15, or lacked an exact match to the constant primer or identifier. High-quality paired reads were merged with COPE v1.2.5. Each unique nucleotide sequence was defined as a clonotype, and clonotypes were aligned to IMGT TRB V, D and J references with MiTCR v1.1. The analysis was limited to V-J combinations with a frequency above 0.0001, which together covered 99.2% of the repertoires. For each V-J combination, a TCR clonal expansion and chaos score was defined as F50 clonal expansion divided by the chaos observed in the TCRdist matrix. Welch's t-statistics and random forest were used to narrow the features down to approximately twelve V-J combinations, which were then fed into a naive Bayes classifier. The similarity between thyroid and blood repertoires was quantified using the Morisita-Horn index. The raw public reads went through TCRdb reprocessing: fastp at Q25, MiXCR clone calling, in-frame beta chains kept. Duplicate CDR3 protein sequences are folded into a single record with the most common DNA and genes. TCRdb, rather than the study authors, made the V and J calls. Here the sample has 680,000 or so distinct CDR3 sequences; 22% occur a single time. Around 7% of the sample belongs to the ten largest clones.

A patient counted as having stable hyperthyroidism if there was no progression to ophthalmopathy within 18 months of follow-up. Hyperthyroidism patients were newly diagnosed, with disease duration under 2 months, and aged 18 to 65 years. Patients with other autoimmune diseases, uncontrolled infections, pregnancy or lactation were excluded from the study. Diagnosis was based on clinical symptoms, serum thyroxine, TRAb, thyroid ultrasound and orbital computed tomography. Using Ficoll-Paque density gradient centrifugation, PBMCs were isolated from approximately 11 ml of fresh peripheral blood. Total RNA was extracted using Trizol reagent, and RNA quality was checked on an Agilent 2100 Bioanalyzer.

The sequence was obtained from a woman aged 18-29 years with stable Graves' hyperthyroidism. Some clones in this sample may be carry-over from other donors' samples. Donor details come from another sample of the same person, matched by shared clones. The chain couples TRBV29-1 to TRBJ2-7, with the D gene uncertain. Sequences were obtained from peripheral blood. The CDR3 is CSVSGVGEQYF. The sequence in DNA is TGCAGCGTTTCCGGTGTGGGTGAGCAGTACTTC.